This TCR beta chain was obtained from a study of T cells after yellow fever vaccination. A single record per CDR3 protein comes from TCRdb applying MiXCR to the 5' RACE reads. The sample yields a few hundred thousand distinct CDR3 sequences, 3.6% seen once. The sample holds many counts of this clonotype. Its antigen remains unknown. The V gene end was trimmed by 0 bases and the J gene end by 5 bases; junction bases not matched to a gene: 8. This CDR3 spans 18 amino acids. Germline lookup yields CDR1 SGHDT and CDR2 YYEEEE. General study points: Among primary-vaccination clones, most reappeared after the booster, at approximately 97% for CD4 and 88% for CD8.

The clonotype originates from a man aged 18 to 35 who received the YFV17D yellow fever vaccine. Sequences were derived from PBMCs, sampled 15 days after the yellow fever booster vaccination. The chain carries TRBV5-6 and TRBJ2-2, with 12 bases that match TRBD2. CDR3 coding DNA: TGTGCCAGCAGCTTGGTGACTAGCGGGGGCCGGGGTACCGGGGAGCTGTTTTTT. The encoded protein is CASSLVTSGGRGTGELFF.